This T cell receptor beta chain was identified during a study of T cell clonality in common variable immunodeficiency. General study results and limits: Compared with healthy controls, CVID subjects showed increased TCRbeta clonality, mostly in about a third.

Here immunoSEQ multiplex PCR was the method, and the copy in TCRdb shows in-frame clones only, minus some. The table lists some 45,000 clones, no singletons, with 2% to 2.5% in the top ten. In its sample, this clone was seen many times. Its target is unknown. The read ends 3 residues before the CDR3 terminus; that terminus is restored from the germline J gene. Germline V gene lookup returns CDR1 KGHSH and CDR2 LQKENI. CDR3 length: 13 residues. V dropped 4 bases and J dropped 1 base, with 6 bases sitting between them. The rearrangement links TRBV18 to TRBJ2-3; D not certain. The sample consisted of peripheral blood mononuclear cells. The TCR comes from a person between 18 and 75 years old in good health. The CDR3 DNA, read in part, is TGTGCCAGCTCACGACGGGGCACAGATACG. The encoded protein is CASSRRGTDT. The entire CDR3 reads CASSRRGTDTQYF. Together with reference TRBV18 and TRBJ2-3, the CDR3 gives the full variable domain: NAGVMQNPRHLVRRRGQEARLRCSPMKGHSHVYWYRQLPEEGLKFMVYLQKENIIDESGMPKERFSAEFPKEGPSILRIQQVVRGDSAAYFCASSRRGTDTQYFGPGTRLTVL.